This is a list of T cell receptor beta chains from one sample in a study of T cells in Graves' hyperthyroidism and ophthalmopathy. TCRdb used MiXCR to reprocess the multiplex PCR reads, holding one entry per CDR3 protein. The data contain hundreds of thousands of distinct CDR3 sequences, around 15% of them seen just once; the ten biggest clones take up around 13%. Sequencing was done on a sample of blood. The receptors were gathered from a woman between 45 and 60 years old with Graves' ophthalmopathy. Each CDR3 is given without its conserved first and last residue. The order of the fields is CDR3 protein, V gene.

ASNGTGGNEQF | TRBV6-1
ASSLVGEDTEAF | TRBV11-2
AWGSSMNTEAF | TRBV30
SASPSFDTEAF | TRBV20-1
ASSAPGQGFTEAF | TRBV6-2/TRBV6-3
ASSLRRGGNGADTQY | TRBV11-3
ASRLTTSGNTIY | TRBV12-3/TRBV12-4
SARDVLPEKLREQY | TRBV20-1
SARAHREWVGNQPQH | TRBV20-1
ASSFRANYEQY | TRBV7-9
ASRMGGSNQPQH | TRBV6-2/TRBV6-3
ASNPRGGTGDTQY | TRBV28
ASSLQFRDPIYNEQF | TRBV7-2
ASSGLGRTNTEAF | TRBV6-2/TRBV6-3
ASSHKPSLAPGDTQY | TRBV3-1
ASSLRAGKDEQF | TRBV12-3/TRBV12-4
ASSAQAGLAGGPNNEQF | TRBV9
ASSLLTSGYNEQF | TRBV7-3
AISAIAVKETQY | TRBV10-3
ASRTGDTNEKLF | TRBV6-1
ASSQEWVAGSYEQY | TRBV4-3
SARDRRRLSSYNEQF | TRBV20-1
SVEVTPNQETQY | TRBV29-1